The T cell receptor (beta chain) under discussion was sequenced for a study of PD-L1 blockade in urothelial cancer. In the study overall: Men with urothelial cancer arising in the bladder made up most of the 29 patients.

Indicated time point: pretreatment peripheral blood. This table comes from immunoSEQ multiplex PCR, and its TCRdb copy is limited to in-frame clones, with some not included. This table has tens of thousands of clones, about 83% appearing once. The CDR3 runs to 18 residues. V shed 8 bases and J shed 1 base, with 24 bases lying between them. From germline, CDR1 is LNHDA and CDR2 SQIVND (reference sequence). The TCR originated in a man aged 60 to 75 with urothelial cancer. The sample here was PBMCs, taken around atezolizumab (anti-PD-L1) treatment. The rearrangement uses TRBV19 and TRBJ1-3, with D possibly matching TRBD1 (5 bases). The CDR3 sequence: CASRGASGRRSSGNTIYF. The CDR3 DNA sequence: TGTGCCAGTCGCGGGGCCTCCGGTCGCCGGAGTTCTGGAAACACCATATATTTT.